A selection of T cell receptor beta chains follows, all from one sample in a study of breast tumors, draining lymph nodes, adjacent tissues. TCRdb itself ran the multiplex PCR reads through MiXCR, one entry per CDR3 protein. Counted here are roughly 220,000 distinct CDR3 sequences, less than 40% occurring once; the ten biggest clones make up roughly 3.5%. Sequenced sample: axillary lymph node tissue. The origin of the receptors is a female donor with breast cancer. Some clones in this sample may be carry-over from other donors' samples. The CDR3 runs from the conserved cysteine through the conserved F or W. A D gene is named only where the DNA matches it firmly. Not all rows give a size; the values are once, few, many and, for expanded clones, a class.

size,J,D,V,CDR3,DNA
NA,TRBJ2-6,NA,TRBV7-2,CASSSGGAGANVLPF,TGTGCCAGCAGCTCCGGCGGGGCTGGGGCCAACGTCCTGCCTTTC
NA,TRBJ2-3,TRBD1,TRBV10-1,CASSSGTGFADTQYF,TGCGCCAGCAGTTCCGGGACAGGGTTTGCAGATACGCAGTATTTT
many,TRBJ1-4,NA,TRBV6-5,CASSGGQANEKLFF,TGTGCCAGCAGCGGGGGGCAGGCTAATGAAAAACTGTTTTTT
NA,TRBJ1-2,NA,TRBV19,CASSNKEPRIYGYTF,TGTGCCAGTAGCAATAAGGAACCGCGGATCTATGGCTACACCTTC
NA,TRBJ1-1,TRBD1,TRBV11-3,CASSLTGQMNTEAFF,TGTGCCAGCAGCTTAACGGGACAGATGAACACTGAAGCTTTCTTT
few,TRBJ2-4,NA,TRBV6-6,CASSLAKNIQYF,TGTGCCAGCAGCTTAGCCAAAAACATTCAGTACTTC
NA,TRBJ2-3,NA,TRBV19,CASSGDPYRDTQYF,TGTGCCAGTAGCGGGGACCCGTATCGGGATACGCAGTATTTT
NA,TRBJ2-1,TRBD2,TRBV10-3,CAISEGAGVTDTQFF,TGTGCCATCAGTGAAGGAGCGGGAGTCACAGATACGCAGTTCTTC
many,TRBJ1-2,NA,TRBV2,CASRTDTHGYTF,TGTGCCAGCAGGACGGACACCCATGGCTACACCTTC
many,TRBJ2-1,NA,TRBV7-3,CASSPTQPGEQFF,TGTGCCAGCAGCCCCACCCAGCCAGGCGAGCAGTTCTTC
few,TRBJ2-7,NA,TRBV6-1,CASSEAGGGLYEQYF,TGTGCCAGCAGTGAAGCGGGGGGGGGCCTCTACGAGCAGTACTTC
many,TRBJ2-3,NA,TRBV12-3/TRBV12-4,CASSGFLQGVFTDTQYF,TGTGCCAGCAGTGGTTTCCTACAGGGAGTCTTCACAGATACGCAGTATTTT
many,TRBJ2-2,TRBD1,TRBV11-3,CASSRGTVRLNTGELFF,TGTGCCAGCAGCCGAGGGACAGTTCGGCTTAACACCGGGGAGCTGTTTTTT
many,TRBJ2-2,NA,TRBV10-1,CASSRTTNTGELFF,TGCGCCAGCAGTCGGACGACGAACACCGGGGAGCTGTTTTTT
many,TRBJ2-3,NA,TRBV11-2,CASSWVGTDTQYF,TGTGCCAGCAGTTGGGTCGGCACAGATACGCAGTATTTT
NA,TRBJ1-3,NA,TRBV25-1,CASNPTGSGNTIYF,TGTGCCAGCAATCCGACAGGCTCTGGAAACACCATATATTTT
once,TRBJ2-5,NA,TRBV10-3,CAISESQYF,TGTGCCATCAGTGAGTCCCAGTACTTC
few,TRBJ2-1,NA,TRBV12-3/TRBV12-4,CASSFGGQPSSYNEQFF,TGTGCCAGCAGTTTCGGGGGACAGCCAAGCTCCTACAATGAGCAGTTCTTC
many,TRBJ2-5,TRBD2,TRBV11-3,CASSSDLAGVETQYF,TGTGCCAGCAGCTCCGATCTAGCGGGAGTGGAGACCCAGTACTTC
many,TRBJ1-6,NA,TRBV7-9,CASSLQGGNSPLHF,TGTGCCAGCAGCTTGCAGGGCGGGAATTCACCCCTCCACTTT
NA,TRBJ2-1,NA,TRBV4-2,CASTSTRQGGYNEQFF,TGTGCCAGCACCTCAACGAGACAGGGAGGATACAATGAGCAGTTCTTC
many,TRBJ2-1,TRBD1,TRBV5-1,CASSWTGYNEQFF,TGCGCCAGCAGTTGGACAGGTTACAATGAGCAGTTCTTC
NA,TRBJ1-3,NA,TRBV7-2,CASSQELAANTIYF,TGTGCCAGCAGCCAAGAACTGGCAGCGAACACCATATATTTT
NA,TRBJ2-3,TRBD2,TRBV20-1,CSAPRTSGREDTQYF,TGCAGTGCCCCTAGGACTAGCGGGAGGGAAGATACGCAGTATTTT
many,TRBJ1-2,NA,TRBV6-5,CASSYSADSYGYTF,TGTGCCAGCAGTTACTCGGCAGACAGCTATGGCTACACCTTC
medium-sized,TRBJ2-7,NA,TRBV7-8,CASSLVASAKTYEQYF,TGTGCCAGCAGCTTAGTCGCTAGCGCAAAAACCTACGAGCAGTACTTC
NA,TRBJ2-3,NA,TRBV15,CATSRDWADTQYF,TGTGCCACCAGCAGAGACTGGGCCGATACGCAGTATTTT
many,TRBJ2-7,NA,TRBV3-1,CASSVADSYEQYF,TGTGCCAGCAGCGTAGCGGATTCCTACGAGCAGTACTTC
few,TRBJ2-1,TRBD2,TRBV6-5,CASSYSGLAGQSSYNEQFF,TGTGCCAGCAGTTACTCGGGACTAGCGGGTCAAAGCTCCTACAATGAGCAGTTCTTC
many,TRBJ1-5,NA,TRBV9,CASSFVPGSRDQPQHF,TGTGCCAGCAGCTTCGTCCCCGGGTCGAGGGATCAGCCCCAGCATTTT
many,TRBJ2-1,TRBD2,TRBV9,CASSVVLAGAEEQFF,TGTGCCAGCAGCGTAGTCCTAGCGGGAGCGGAGGAGCAGTTCTTC
many,TRBJ2-1,TRBD1,TRBV10-2,CASSQGAVYNEQFF,TGCGCCAGCAGTCAGGGGGCAGTATACAATGAGCAGTTCTTC
few,TRBJ2-1,TRBD2,TRBV12-3/TRBV12-4,CASRNPGLAESYNEQFF,TGTGCCAGCAGGAACCCGGGACTAGCGGAAAGTTACAATGAGCAGTTCTTC
NA,TRBJ2-1,TRBD1,TRBV6-5,CASTQGAFGEQFF,TGTGCCAGCACCCAGGGGGCATTCGGTGAGCAGTTCTTC
many,TRBJ2-7,NA,TRBV19,CASSGGISEWAHEQYF,TGTGCCAGTAGCGGCGGAATTAGCGAGTGGGCGCACGAGCAGTACTTC
NA,TRBJ2-3,TRBD2,TRBV6-5,CASTGLAGADTQYF,TGTGCCAGCACCGGACTAGCGGGAGCAGATACGCAGTATTTT
NA,TRBJ1-3,NA,TRBV3-1,CASSQAHRVTGNTIYF,TGTGCCAGCAGCCAGGCCCACAGGGTCACTGGAAACACCATATATTTT
many,TRBJ2-1,NA,TRBV19,CASSIGRTGRGYNEQFF,TGTGCCAGTAGTATAGGCCGCACCGGCCGGGGATACAATGAGCAGTTCTTC
NA,TRBJ2-3,TRBD2,TRBV6-5,CASSYYGGSRSDTQYF,TGTGCCAGCAGTTACTATGGCGGGAGCAGGTCAGATACGCAGTATTTT
NA,TRBJ2-7,TRBD2,TRBV2,CASGGGSGRVEQYF,TGCGCCAGCGGAGGCGGTAGCGGGAGGGTCGAGCAGTACTTC
many,TRBJ2-2,NA,TRBV5-1,CASKGGNTGELFF,TGCGCCAGCAAGGGAGGGAACACCGGGGAGCTGTTTTTT
NA,TRBJ1-2,NA,TRBV27,CASSRNREVGGYTF,TGTGCCAGCAGTAGGAACAGGGAAGTGGGTGGCTACACCTTC
NA,TRBJ2-1,TRBD2,TRBV15,CATSSSLADSYNEQFF,TGTGCCACCAGCAGCTCCCTAGCGGACTCCTACAATGAGCAGTTCTTC
many,TRBJ1-5,NA,TRBV6-6,CASSYSGGQGNQPQHF,TGTGCCAGCAGTTACAGCGGGGGGCAGGGCAATCAGCCCCAGCATTTT
many,TRBJ2-2,TRBD2,TRBV20-1,CSAREVSGTDTGELFF,TGCAGTGCTAGAGAAGTTAGCGGGACGGACACCGGGGAGCTGTTTTTT
NA,TRBJ2-1,TRBD2,TRBV5-1,CASRLAGGHEQFF,TGCGCCAGCAGACTAGCGGGGGGCCATGAGCAGTTCTTC
few,TRBJ2-1,NA,TRBV18,CASSPSGAPVVF,TGTGCCAGCTCCCCTTCGGGGGCCCCTGTGGTCTTC
NA,TRBJ2-1,TRBD2,TRBV20-1,CSASGTSGAGAGEQFF,TGCAGTGCTTCCGGGACTAGCGGGGCCGGGGCTGGTGAGCAGTTCTTC
NA,TRBJ1-2,NA,TRBV11-2,CASSFSGMELDRGAEGRGYTF,TGTGCCAGCAGCTTTTCAGGGATGGAGTTGGACCGGGGAGCTGAGGGGCGTGGCTACACCTTC
once,TRBJ2-2,NA,TRBV24-1,CATSDHRAPPNTGELFF,TGTGCCACCAGTGATCACAGGGCGCCACCGAACACCGGGGAGCTGTTTTTT
NA,TRBJ1-6,NA,TRBV20-1,CSARRGGADSPLHF,TGCAGTGCTAGGCGGGGGGGCGCAGATTCACCCCTCCACTTT
NA,TRBJ1-4,NA,TRBV28,CASSLSEDEKLFF,TGTGCCAGCAGTTTATCAGAGGATGAAAAACTGTTTTTT
NA,TRBJ2-6,NA,TRBV5-1,CASIPGRGAGANVLTF,TGCGCCAGCATCCCGGGACGGGGTGCTGGCGCCAACGTCCTGACTTTC
few,TRBJ1-4,NA,TRBV18,CASSSDSPATNEKLFF,TGTGCCAGCTCTTCGGACAGTCCTGCAACTAATGAAAAACTGTTTTTT
NA,TRBJ2-5,NA,TRBV12-3/TRBV12-4,CASSLGAGAETQYF,TGTGCCAGCAGTTTGGGGGCGGGGGCGGAGACCCAGTACTTC
NA,TRBJ2-6,NA,TRBV15,CATSRGDVGANVLTF,TGTGCCACCAGCAGGGGGGACGTGGGGGCCAACGTCCTGACTTTC
many,TRBJ2-5,NA,TRBV2,CASKNQLGKAETQYF,TGTGCCAGCAAGAATCAATTGGGGAAGGCCGAGACCCAGTACTTC